Listed below are T cell receptor beta chains from one sample, sequenced in a study of identical twins. TCRdb processed the 5' RACE reads anew with MiXCR; each CDR3 protein has one entry. The table has some 500,000 distinct CDR3 sequences, around 15% seen once. The same sample was also used in a study of yellow fever vaccine responses in identical twins.

What was sequenced was CD4+ T cells sorted from blood. These TCRs come from a woman aged 18-29 years in good health. The conserved cysteine and the conserved F or W are not part of the CDR3 here. A D gene is named only where the DNA matches it firmly.

cdr3_aa v_call cdr3_length d_call j_call
SARGNPLAGGYNEQF TRBV20-1 15 TRBD2 TRBJ2-1
ASSLAENTDTQY TRBV7-8 12 . TRBJ2-3
ASSYERGLTEAF TRBV6-5 12 . TRBJ1-1
ASRDRASSSYGYT TRBV27 13 TRBD1 TRBJ1-2
ASSQLNGYT TRBV3-1 9 . TRBJ1-2
AIRRDLRTDTQY TRBV2 12 . TRBJ2-3
ASNTTPGQGHGYT TRBV28 13 TRBD1 TRBJ1-2
ATSRGATEAF TRBV15 10 . TRBJ1-1
ASSLLTGTGEQY TRBV12-3/TRBV12-4 12 . TRBJ2-7
SAGTSFPTDTQY TRBV29-1 12 . TRBJ2-3
ASSMPRTAKVPYEQY TRBV7-2 15 . TRBJ2-7
ASSRQGARTYNSPLH TRBV6-1 15 TRBD1 TRBJ1-6
ASSYPSGGAENEQF TRBV6-5 14 TRBD2 TRBJ2-1
ASGGQGKAFSGELF TRBV9 14 TRBD1 TRBJ2-2
ASSPKTGNIPHEQY TRBV7-9 14 . TRBJ2-7
SATYARGGREPREQF TRBV20-1 15 . TRBJ2-1
ASSQPLTGYNTEAF TRBV12-3/TRBV12-4 14 TRBD1 TRBJ1-1
SAPRGTSGNNEQF TRBV20-1 13 TRBD2 TRBJ2-1
ASSLEVLTEVF TRBV28 11 . TRBJ1-1
ASSSQGIGEYEQY TRBV6-5 13 . TRBJ2-7
SARVGPEPQH TRBV20-1 10 . TRBJ1-5
ASASPGLIYNEQF TRBV12-5 13 . TRBJ2-1
AWKGTSGLPSTDTQY TRBV30 15 TRBD2 TRBJ2-3
ASTRTQYNSPLH TRBV9 12 . TRBJ1-6
ASRKTGGYTDQPQH TRBV2 14 TRBD1 TRBJ1-5